This record covers a single T cell receptor beta chain. This clonotype was counted only a few times. Its cognate antigen has yet to be identified. There are no base qualities to consult, and no much larger clone falls within one base. TCR beta CDR3 regions were amplified from RNA transcripts. For the first round of RT-PCR on the TCR CDR3, the HTBI primer set was used together with the Qiagen OneStep RT-PCR kit. A second multiplex PCR round built the libraries, followed by size selection and purification. The libraries were sequenced on an Illumina HiSeq2000 using paired-end 100 bp reads. For the original study's pipeline: Raw data were processed with SOAPnuke, discarding reads with adapters, uncalled bases, mean Phred below 15, or no exact constant-primer or identifier match. COPE v1.2.5 was used to merge the high-quality paired reads, and each unique nucleotide sequence was defined as a clonotype. MiTCR v1.1 was used to align clonotypes to the IMGT TRBV, TRBD and TRBJ reference segments. The analysis included only V-J combinations with a frequency above 0.0001, which together covered roughly 99% of the repertoires. The TCS score was defined as the ratio of F50 (clonal expansion) to E x V (chaos), calculated using BLOSUM62-based TCRdist between CDR3 peptides within each V-J. Welch's t-statistics and random forest reduced roughly 500 V-J features to 13, which were used in a naive Bayes classifier (R e1071). TCRdb itself trimmed the public reads at Q25 with fastp, ran MiXCR and retained productive beta chains. Entries that share a CDR3 protein sequence are merged under the most common genes and DNA. TCRdb, rather than the study authors, made the V and J calls. This sample has hundreds of thousands of distinct CDR3 sequences in its table, and roughly 17% of those were observed once. About 16% of the sample comes from the top ten.

In the ophthalmopathy patients, disease was moderately to severely active, with a Clinical Activity Score of 3 or more, a NOSPECS grade of 4 or more, and a duration of less than 3 months. Patients with uncontrolled infections, other autoimmune diseases, pregnancy or lactation were excluded. Clinical symptoms, serum thyroxine and TRAb, thyroid ultrasound, and orbital computed tomography formed the basis for the diagnoses. PBMCs were isolated from about 9.2 ml of fresh peripheral blood by Ficoll-Paque density gradient centrifugation. Trizol reagent was used to extract total RNA, and RNA quality was then checked on an Agilent 2100 Bioanalyzer. The sample originates from a study of T cells in Graves' hyperthyroidism and ophthalmopathy (dated 2019 in TCRdb). About the investigation overall: Peripheral blood was collected at initial diagnosis, before any treatment. The 100 discovery patients were divided at random into training and test sets in a 7:3 ratio. TCR V-J signatures able to tell the groups apart were searched for in a discovery cohort of 95 or so patients, of whom more than 40 had Graves' ophthalmopathy and 57 had stable Graves' hyperthyroidism. Once sampling was done, hyperthyroidism patients were given methimazole at a starting dose of 30 mg daily, whereas ophthalmopathy patients were given high-dose intravenous methylprednisolone. According to the paper, TCR Vbeta CDR3 sequencing was carried out on over 130 peripheral blood samples, which came from around 43 ophthalmopathy, under 85 hyperthyroidism and roughly 17 progressor patients. Prospective prediction of ophthalmopathy was tested in an independent validation cohort consisting of some 19 hyperthyroidism patients and over 15 patients who later progressed to ophthalmopathy. The study also compared thyroid tissue and blood T-cell repertoires from about six Graves' hyperthyroidism patients. General findings and caveats noted by the study authors: In validation, the model predicted progression to ophthalmopathy with 60% to 71% sensitivity and approximately 74% specificity, a median of 6.5 months before onset. No statistical method was used to set the sample size in advance, and investigators knew the group allocation. Blood samples also contained most of the expanded thyroid clonotypes (frequency above 0.001), which suggests that blood repertoires may reflect thyroid immune responses. Ophthalmopathy was separated from stable hyperthyroidism by a 13 V-J signature model, with over 85% sensitivity and about 84% specificity obtained in cross-validation and 80%/75% obtained in testing.

What was sequenced was blood. The source of this sequence is a woman aged 18-29 years with Graves' ophthalmopathy.

Read as DNA, the sequence is TGTGCCAGTAGTCCTGACAGGGAGCAGTCCTACGAGCAGTACTTC. This sequence encodes CASSPDREQSYEQYF. The chain joins TRBV19 to TRBJ2-7, with TRBD1 identical over 7 junction bases. Germline trimming amounts to 5 bases on V and 1 base on J, with 8 as the count of junction bases outside the gene matches. CDR1 and CDR2 are drawn from the germline V gene (reference sequence): LNHDA, SQIVND. Reading from cysteine to phenylalanine, the CDR3 counts 15 amino acids. Only the CDR3 region is kept as DNA, spanning 45 bases read in frame from base 1.